What follows are 17 T cell receptor beta chains derived from one specimen sequenced in a study of long-term antiretroviral therapy in people with HIV. Sequencing used immunoSEQ v3.0 at survey level. Generated by immunoSEQ multiplex PCR, the TCRdb table keeps only in-frame clones and is missing some. Among about 39,000 clones listed, around 80% were seen once. The input for sequencing was unsorted PBMCs, taken 0.6 years after starting antiretroviral therapy. These receptors came from a man younger than 35 with HIV.

This chain joins TRBV29-1 and TRBJ2-1; maybe TRBD2 (5 bases). Trimming took off 0 bases at V and 8 bases at J, with 5 bases between the two ends. Germline lookup yields CDR1 SQVTM and CDR2 ANQGSEA. The CDR3 totals 11 residues. CDR3 DNA sequence: TGCAGCGTTGAAGAGGACTATGAGCAGTTCTTC. Translation: CSVEEDYEQFF.

This clone came up a few times. The chain couples TRBV30 to TRBJ2-7; no clear D gene. V was cut by 0 bases and J by 6 bases, with 6 bases left in between. The germline gives CDR1 GTSNPN, CDR2 SVGIG (reference sequence). The CDR3 spans 11 residues. This chain's CDR3 is CAWSVLIEQYF. The CDR3, as DNA: TGTGCCTGGAGTGTACTTATCGAGCAGTACTTC. The variable domain in full, with the rest retrieved from reference TRBV30 and TRBJ2-7, is SQTIHQWPATLVQPVGSPLSLECTVEGTSNPNLYWYRQAAGRGLQLLFYSVGIGQISSEVPQNLSASRPQDRQFILSSKKLLLSDSGFYLCAWSVLIEQYFGPGTRLTVT.

The chain is built from TRBV6-6 and TRBJ2-7; 7 bases are shared with TRBD2. Germline-derived CDR1 and CDR2 are MNHNY and SVGAGI (reference sequence). The CDR3 consists of 16 residues. The V and J ends lost 2 bases and 4 bases, in that order; junction bases with no gene match: 11. The CDR3 coding sequence is TGTGCCAGCAGTTACCTTGGAACGGCCGGGGGGTACGAGCAGTACTTC. This gives the protein CASSYLGTAGGYEQYF.

The chain uses TRBV28 and TRBJ1-4; no clear D. The germline V gene has CDR1 MDHEN and CDR2 SYDVKM. Trimming took 7 bases from V and 0 from J, leaving 12 bases between them. The CDR3 spans 15 residues. This CDR3 reads CASTALDTTNEKLFF. The DNA of the CDR3 is TGTGCCAGCACTGCGTTGGATACAACTAATGAAAAACTGTTTTTT.

The V gene is TRBV5-1, the J gene TRBJ1-2; D gene ambiguous. Per the germline V gene, CDR1 is SGHRS and CDR2 is YFSETQ. The germline V and J ends were trimmed by 0 bases and 6 bases, with 12 bases remaining between them. The CDR3 sequence is 14 residues long. The CDR3 sequence: CASSLARGSDGYTF. The CDR3 coding sequence is TGCGCCAGCAGCTTGGCCCGGGGATCAGATGGCTACACCTTC.

The V and J genes are TRBV29-1 and TRBJ2-7; D remains unclear. CDR1 is SQVTM, CDR2 ANQGSEA, per germline. This CDR3 has 12 amino acids. Trimming stripped 1 base from V and 3 bases from J, with 7 bases between. The DNA for the CDR3 is TGCAGCGTTGAAGGGGCAAACTACGAGCAGTACTTC. Amino acids: CSVEGANYEQYF.

The chain carries TRBV28 and TRBJ1-5, with a weak D call TRBD1 (6 bases). Per germline, CDR1 MDHEN and CDR2 SYDVKM. The V gene lost 10 bases and the J gene lost 3 bases, with 16 bases spanning the gap. CDR3 length equals 14 residues. The CDR3, as DNA: TGTGCCACGAAAGGACAGATCTTCAATCAGCCCCAGCATTTT. Translated, it gives CATKGQIFNQPQHF.

The gene calls are TRBV5-1 and TRBJ2-2; maybe TRBD1 (6 bases). The germline gives CDR1 SGHRS, CDR2 YFSETQ. Trimming cost V 6 bases and J 2 bases, with 20 bases left between them. The CDR3 sequence is 17 residues long. The CDR3 DNA reads TGCGCCAGCACGGTTAGGGGGACATCCGATAACACCGGGGAGCTGTTTTTT. Its translation is CASTVRGTSDNTGELFF.

V and J are TRBV5-1 and TRBJ2-2; 11 bases fit TRBD1. The CDR3 is 16 residues long. The germline gives CDR1 SGHRS, CDR2 YFSETQ. V was clipped by 2 bases and J by 4 bases; unmatched bases: 4. This chain's CDR3 is CASSLGQGAITGELFF. In nucleotides, the CDR3 is TGCGCCAGCAGCTTAGGACAGGGGGCGATCACCGGGGAGCTGTTTTTT.

The gene calls are TRBV4-3 and TRBJ2-5; TRBD2 aligns across 11 bases. Per germline, CDR1 LGHNA and CDR2 YSLEER. The V gene end was trimmed by 4 bases and the J gene end by 5 bases; junction bases not matched to a gene: 0. The CDR3 sequence is 13 residues long. The CDR3 sequence: CASSPSGRETQYF. CDR3 bases: TGCGCCAGCAGCCCTAGCGGGAGGGAGACCCAGTACTTC.

This chain joins TRBV4-1 and TRBJ2-5; D gene ambiguous. Per the germline V gene, CDR1 is MGHRA and CDR2 is YSYEKL. The CDR3 has 16 residues. The germline V and J ends were trimmed by 4 bases and 1 base, with 16 bases remaining between them. As DNA, the CDR3 is TGCGCCAGCAGCCCGAGCGTAACCCCGACCCAAGAGACCCAGTACTTC. Protein: CASSPSVTPTQETQYF.

The chain is built from TRBV29-1 and TRBJ2-7; 13 bases line up with TRBD2. The length of the CDR3 is 13 residues. V lost 7 bases and J lost 3; bases outside the gene matches: 3. CDR1 SQVTM and CDR2 ANQGSEA come from the germline V gene. The CDR3 loop reads CSAGLAGDYEQYF. In DNA, the CDR3 is TGCAGCGCCGGACTAGCGGGAGACTACGAGCAGTACTTC.

The chain combines TRBV19 with TRBJ2-1, with 10 nucleotides matching TRBD2. The CDR3 is 15 amino acids. Germline trimming cut 6 bases from V and 4 bases from J; bases unmatched to any gene: 6. CDR1 LNHDA and CDR2 SQIVND come from the germline V gene (reference sequence). CDR3 nucleotide sequence: TGTGCCAGTAGCCCGGGACTAGCGCATTACAATGAGCAGTTCTTC. It encodes CASSPGLAHYNEQFF. The full variable domain, rest sourced from reference TRBV19 and TRBJ2-1, is DGGITQSPKYLFRKEGQNVTLSCEQNLNHDAMYWYRQDPGQGLRLIYYSQIVNDFQKGDIAEGYSVSREKKESFPLTVTSAQKNPTAFYLCASSPGLAHYNEQFFGPGTRLTVL.

V and J are TRBV5-1 and TRBJ2-7; 10 bases fit TRBD2. Germline assignment: CDR1 SGHRS and CDR2 YFSETQ. The J segment lost 5 bases and the V segment lost 0 bases, leaving 8 bases of the junction unmatched. CDR3 size: 16 residues. The CDR3 protein is CASSLGFLAGVNEQYF. In DNA, the CDR3 is TGCGCCAGCAGCTTGGGTTTTCTAGCGGGAGTTAACGAGCAGTACTTC.

This rearrangement joins TRBV30 to TRBJ2-1, with D possibly being TRBD1 (6 bases). The V end lost 4 bases, the J end lost 4 bases, and 14 bases lay between the germline ends. Germline CDR1 is GTSNPN and CDR2 is SVGIG (reference sequence). The CDR3 consists of 14 residues. This CDR3 is CAWKSRTEYNEQFF. The CDR3 DNA reads as TGTGCCTGGAAGTCGAGGACAGAATACAATGAGCAGTTCTTC.

The chain has TRBV4-2 and TRBJ2-1; TRBD1 or TRBD2 may be the D gene (5 bases each). Trimming took 3 bases from V and 6 from J, leaving 21 bases between them. Germline V CDR1 and CDR2: LGHNA, YNFKEQ. This CDR3 spans 17 amino acids. The CDR3 here is CASSQDGTTGLINEQFF. Here the CDR3 DNA reads TGTGCCAGCAGCCAGGATGGGACCACCGGCTTGATCAATGAGCAGTTCTTC.

CDR3 protein: CASSLAERAGGYEQYF. In DNA, the CDR3 is TGTGCCAGCAGCTTAGCCGAGCGGGCGGGGGGATACGAGCAGTACTTC. This rearrangement joins TRBV11-2 to TRBJ2-7, with 8 nucleotides matching TRBD2. The CDR3 runs to 16 residues. V lost 1 base and J lost 4; bases outside the gene matches: 9. Germline CDR1 is SGHAT and CDR2 is FQNNGV.